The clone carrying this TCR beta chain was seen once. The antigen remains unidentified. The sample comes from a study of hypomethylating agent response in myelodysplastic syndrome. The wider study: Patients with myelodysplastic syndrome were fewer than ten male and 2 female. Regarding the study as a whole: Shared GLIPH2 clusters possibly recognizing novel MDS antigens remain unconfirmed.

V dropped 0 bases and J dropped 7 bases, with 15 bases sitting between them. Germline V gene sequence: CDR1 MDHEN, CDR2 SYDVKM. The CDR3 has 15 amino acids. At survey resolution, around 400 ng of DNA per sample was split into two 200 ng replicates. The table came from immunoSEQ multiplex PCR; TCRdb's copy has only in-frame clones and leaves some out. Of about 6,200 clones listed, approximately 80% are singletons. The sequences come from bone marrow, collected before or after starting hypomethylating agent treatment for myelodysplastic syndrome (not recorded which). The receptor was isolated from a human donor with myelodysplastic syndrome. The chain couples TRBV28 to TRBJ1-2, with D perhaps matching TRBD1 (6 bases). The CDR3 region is CASSLWGLGAGGYTF. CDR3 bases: TGTGCCAGCAGTTTATGGGGCCTGGGGGCGGGTGGCTACACCTTC.